This TCR beta chain came from a study of T cell responses to AZD1222 COVID-19 vaccine. General study findings and limits: Repertoire samples came only from after the peak T cell response. Mapped onto spike, vaccine-associated CD4 TCRs spanned it and were dominant at 160-218 and 743-854. The donor group comprised mostly white British people and more females; the analysis possibly underestimated clonal diversity. The study found Spike-specific TCR breadth and depth rose after two AZD1222 doses.

The sample holds one count of this clone. Its antigen is not known. Trimming shortened V by 2 bases and J by 2 bases, and 9 bases separated the two germline ends. This CDR3 has 14 amino acids. CDR1 SGDLS and CDR2 YYNGEE come from the germline V gene. Produced via immunoSEQ multiplex PCR; TCRdb's table is partial and in-frame only. This table holds 200,000 to 250,000 clones, 94% found once. This specimen was peripheral blood, taken 28 days after the second dose of the MenACWY control vaccine. This clonotype was sampled from an adult who received the MenACWY meningococcal vaccine as a control. The V gene is TRBV9, the J gene TRBJ2-3; D gene unclear. The CDR3 region has the DNA TGTGCCAGCAGCGTCTGGGAATCCACAGATACGCAGTATTTT. Amino acid sequence: CASSVWESTDTQYF.